This T cell receptor (beta chain) was obtained from a study of spatial heterogeneity in lung cancer (dated by TCRdb to about 2019). Regarding the complete study: Beta-chain transcripts were consistently detected in greater numbers than alpha-chain transcripts, which likely reflected higher beta-chain transcript abundance. The study linked features of the TCR repertoire to counts of nonsynonymous mutations, which were determined by whole-exome sequencing of tumor tissue. In tumor regions, TCR transcript counts showed a strong correlation with a T cell transcriptional module score from matched bulk RNA-seq. In the raw uncorrected reads, each unique combination of TCR and UMI appeared on average more than ten times. Both alpha and beta chains were TCR-sequenced in samples taken at surgery, namely 220 tumor regions, 61 to 65 matched nontumor lung samples and about 54 PBMC samples. TCR alpha and beta repertoires were quantitatively compared across multiple tumor regions, matched nontumor lung and blood in non-small cell lung cancer. The paper as a whole reports these results and caveats: Confirming at a functional level the hypothesis that regional TCRs recognize regional mutations was considered to require additional single-cell paired TCR alpha and beta sequencing. The tumor nonsynonymous mutation count correlated with the number of expanded alpha and beta TCRs within the tumor. TCR-seq coverage of tumor T cells was estimated at only approximately 7% for alpha chains and 11% to 15% for beta chains. Counts of ubiquitous and regional expanded TCRs were found to correlate with counts of ubiquitous and regional nonsynonymous mutations, respectively.

The time point label for this specimen denotes: sample taken at primary tumor resection. Samples were obtained from about 69 patients with early-stage, untreated non-small cell lung cancer from the lung TRACERx cohort. Without any cell sorting, TCR sequencing was performed on whole RNA extracted either from tumor and nontumor lung tissue or from cryopreserved PBMC samples. Patients were selected for TCR sequencing only if sufficient RNA was available from at least two tumor regions. Tumor and adjacent nontumor lung specimens were reviewed by a lung pathologist before selection. The sample holds a few counts of this clonotype. Its antigen remains unidentified. No base quality values were provided; no much bigger clone lies one nucleotide off. The library was produced with 5' RACE. The run used a NextSeq 500. To allow correction of PCR and sequencing errors, the TCR library protocol tagged every TCR cDNA molecule with a unique molecular identifier. In the source study's methods: TCR identification, UMI-based error correction and CDR3 extraction were all carried out with Decombinator tools. TCRs above a frequency of 2 per 1,000, corresponding to the top 1% of the tumor frequency distribution, were defined as expanded. Expanded tumor TCRs statistically deemed absent (corrected P<0.05) from at least one tumor region were classed as regional, and all other expanded tumor TCRs were classed as ubiquitous. Renyi diversity was computed with the R vegan package after each repertoire had been subsampled 100 times to 5,000 TCRs. CDR3 similarity networks were constructed using string-kernel similarity of amino acid triplets, with links drawn between CDR3s whose pairwise similarity was above 0.82. Through fastp at Q25 and MiXCR, TCRdb rebuilt clones from the public reads, retaining in-frame beta chains. CDR3 protein duplicates are merged, each entry listing the most common genes and DNA. None of the V and J calls come from the authors' own analysis; TCRdb made them. The sample yields 3,500 to 4,000 distinct CDR3 sequences; around 10% were counted once. The ten largest clonotypes hold approximately 16% of the sample.

In the germline V gene (reference sequence), CDR1 corresponds to MNHEY and CDR2 to SMNVEV. V is reduced by 1 base and J by 1 base, leaving a spacing of 10 bases between them. From its cysteine to its phenylalanine, the CDR3 spans 15 amino acids. Here the CDR3 DNA is all that survives: 45 bases in frame from base 1. Here the sequenced sample was lung tumor tissue, taken at surgery. Recombination joined TRBV27 with TRBJ1-1; too little of a D gene remains to name it. This TCR derives from a female donor with early-stage non-small cell lung cancer. The CDR3 region reads CASSLFGSANTEAFF. At the DNA level, the sequence is TGTGCCAGCAGTTTATTTGGCAGTGCGAACACTGAAGCTTTCTTT.